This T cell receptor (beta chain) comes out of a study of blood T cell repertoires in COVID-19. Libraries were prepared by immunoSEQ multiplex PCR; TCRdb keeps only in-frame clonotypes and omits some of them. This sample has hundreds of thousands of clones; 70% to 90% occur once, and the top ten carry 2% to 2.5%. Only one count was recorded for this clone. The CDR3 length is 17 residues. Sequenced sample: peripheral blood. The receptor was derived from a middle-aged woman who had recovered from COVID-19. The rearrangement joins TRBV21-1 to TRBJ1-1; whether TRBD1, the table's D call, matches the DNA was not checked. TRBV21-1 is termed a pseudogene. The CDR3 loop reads CASSRWAGKRKNTEAFF. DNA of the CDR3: TGTGCCAGCAGCAGGTGGGCAGGGAAACGAAAAAACACTGAAGCTTTCTTT.